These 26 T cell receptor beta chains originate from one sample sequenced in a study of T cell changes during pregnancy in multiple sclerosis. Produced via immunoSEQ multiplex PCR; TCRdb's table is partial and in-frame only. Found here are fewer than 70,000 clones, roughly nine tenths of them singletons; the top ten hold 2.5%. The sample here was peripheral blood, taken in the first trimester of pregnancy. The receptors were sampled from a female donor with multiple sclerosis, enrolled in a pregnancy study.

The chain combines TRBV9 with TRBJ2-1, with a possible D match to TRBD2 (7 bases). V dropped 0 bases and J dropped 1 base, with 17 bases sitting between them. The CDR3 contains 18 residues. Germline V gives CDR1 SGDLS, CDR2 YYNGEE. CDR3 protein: CASSVGGGGGGSYNEQFF. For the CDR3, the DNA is TGTGCCAGCAGCGTAGGAGGGGGAGGGGGAGGATCCTACAATGAGCAGTTCTTC.

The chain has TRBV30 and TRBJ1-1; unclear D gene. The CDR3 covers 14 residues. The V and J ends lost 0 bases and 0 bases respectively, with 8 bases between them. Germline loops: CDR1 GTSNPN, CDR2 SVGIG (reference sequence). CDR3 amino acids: CAWSVLALNTEAFF. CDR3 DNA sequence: TGTGCCTGGAGTGTACTAGCGCTGAACACTGAAGCTTTCTTT.

The CDR3 bases are TGTGCCAGCCTCCGCGCCTCCTCCTACGAGCAGTACTTC. This encodes CASLRASSYEQYF. The chain links TRBV2 to TRBJ2-7; D not resolved. Germline values: CDR1 SNHLY, CDR2 FYNNEI. V was shortened by 8 bases and J by 0 bases, with 11 bases between the two germline ends. The CDR3 is 13 amino acids.

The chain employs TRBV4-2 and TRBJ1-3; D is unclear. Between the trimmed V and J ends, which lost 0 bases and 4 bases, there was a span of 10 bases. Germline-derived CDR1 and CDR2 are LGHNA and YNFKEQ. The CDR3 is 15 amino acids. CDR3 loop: CASSQDHGGGNTIYF. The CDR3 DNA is TGTGCCAGCAGCCAAGATCACGGAGGGGGAAACACCATATATTTT.

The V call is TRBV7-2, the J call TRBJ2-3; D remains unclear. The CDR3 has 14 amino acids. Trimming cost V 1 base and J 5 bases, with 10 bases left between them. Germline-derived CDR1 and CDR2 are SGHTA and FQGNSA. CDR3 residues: CASSLGVRIDTQYF. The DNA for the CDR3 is TGTGCCAGCAGCTTAGGGGTGCGGATAGATACGCAGTATTTT.

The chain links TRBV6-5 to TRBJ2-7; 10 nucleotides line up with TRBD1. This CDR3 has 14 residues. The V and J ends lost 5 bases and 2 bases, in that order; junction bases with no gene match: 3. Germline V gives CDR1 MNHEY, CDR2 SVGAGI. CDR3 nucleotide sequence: TGTGCCAGCAGTACCGACAGGGGGCCCTACGAGCAGTACTTC. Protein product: CASSTDRGPYEQYF.

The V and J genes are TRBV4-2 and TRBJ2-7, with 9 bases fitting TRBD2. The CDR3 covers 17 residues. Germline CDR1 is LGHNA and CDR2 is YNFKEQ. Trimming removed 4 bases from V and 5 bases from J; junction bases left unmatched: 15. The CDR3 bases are TGTGCCAGCAGCCCATTCAGGGGGGCTAGCGGGGATGACGAGCAGTACTTC. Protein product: CASSPFRGASGDDEQYF.

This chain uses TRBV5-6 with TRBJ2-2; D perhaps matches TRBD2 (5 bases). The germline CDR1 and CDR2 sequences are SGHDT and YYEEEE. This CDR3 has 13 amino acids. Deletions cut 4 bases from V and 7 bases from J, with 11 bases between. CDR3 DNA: TGTGCCAGCAGCCGAGGGAGTTACGGGGAGCTGTTTTTT. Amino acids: CASSRGSYGELFF. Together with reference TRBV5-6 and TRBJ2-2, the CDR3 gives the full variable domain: DAGVTQSPTHLIKTRGQQVTLRCSPKSGHDTVSWYQQALGQGPQFIFQYYEEEERQRGNFPDRFSGHQFPNYSSELNVNALLLGDSALYLCASSRGSYGELFFGEGSRLTVL.

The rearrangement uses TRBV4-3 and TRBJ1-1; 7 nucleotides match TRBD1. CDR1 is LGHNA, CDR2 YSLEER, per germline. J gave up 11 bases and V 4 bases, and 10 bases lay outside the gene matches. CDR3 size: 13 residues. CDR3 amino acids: CASSRALTGRAFF. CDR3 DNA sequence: TGCGCCAGCAGCCGGGCTTTGACAGGGAGGGCTTTCTTT.

This chain's CDR3 is CASSAGTVNTEAFF. The CDR3 DNA is TGTGCCAGTAGTGCAGGGACAGTGAACACTGAAGCTTTCTTT. The chain combines TRBV19 with TRBJ1-1, with 7 bases identical to TRBD1. Trimming removed 5 bases from V and 0 bases from J; junction bases left unmatched: 3. Germline loops: CDR1 LNHDA, CDR2 SQIVND (reference sequence). This CDR3 spans 14 amino acids.

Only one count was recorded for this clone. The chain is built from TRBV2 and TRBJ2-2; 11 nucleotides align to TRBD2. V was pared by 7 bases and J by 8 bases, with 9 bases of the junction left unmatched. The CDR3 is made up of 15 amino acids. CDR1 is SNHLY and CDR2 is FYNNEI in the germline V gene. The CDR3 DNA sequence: TGTGCCAGCAACGTGCTAGCGGGAGGAAGAGGGGAGCTGTTTTTT. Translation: CASNVLAGGRGELFF.

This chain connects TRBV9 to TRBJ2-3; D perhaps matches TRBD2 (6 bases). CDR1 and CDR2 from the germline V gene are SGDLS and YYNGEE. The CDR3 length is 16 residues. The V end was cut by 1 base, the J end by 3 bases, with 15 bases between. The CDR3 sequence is CASSVTVGGSTDTQYF. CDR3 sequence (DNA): TGTGCCAGCAGCGTAACAGTGGGGGGTTCGACAGATACGCAGTATTTT. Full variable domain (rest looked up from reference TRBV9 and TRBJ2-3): DSGVTQTPKHLITATGQRVTLRCSPRSGDLSVYWYQQSLDQGLQFLIQYYNGEERAKGNILERFSAQQFPDLHSELNLSSLELGDSALYFCASSVTVGGSTDTQYFGPGTRLTVL.

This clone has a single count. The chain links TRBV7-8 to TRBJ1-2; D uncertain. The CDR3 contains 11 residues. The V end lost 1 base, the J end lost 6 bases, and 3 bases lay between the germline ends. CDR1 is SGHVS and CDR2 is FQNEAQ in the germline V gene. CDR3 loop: CASSLGDGYTF. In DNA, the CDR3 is TGTGCCAGCAGCTTAGGAGATGGCTACACCTTC.

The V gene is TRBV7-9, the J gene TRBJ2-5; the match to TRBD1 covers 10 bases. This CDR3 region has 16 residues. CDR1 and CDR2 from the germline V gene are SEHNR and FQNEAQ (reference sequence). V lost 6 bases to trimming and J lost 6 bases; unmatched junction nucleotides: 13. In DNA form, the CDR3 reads TGTGCCAGCAGTCACACGCCCGGGACAGGGGTGAAGACCCAGTACTTC. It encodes CASSHTPGTGVKTQYF.

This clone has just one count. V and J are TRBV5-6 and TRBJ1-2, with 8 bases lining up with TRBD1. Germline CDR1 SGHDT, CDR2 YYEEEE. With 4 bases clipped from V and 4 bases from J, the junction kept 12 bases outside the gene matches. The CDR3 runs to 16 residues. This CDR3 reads CASSLRGQDSLYGYTF. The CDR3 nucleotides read TGTGCCAGCAGCCTACGGGGACAGGACTCCCTCTATGGCTACACCTTC.

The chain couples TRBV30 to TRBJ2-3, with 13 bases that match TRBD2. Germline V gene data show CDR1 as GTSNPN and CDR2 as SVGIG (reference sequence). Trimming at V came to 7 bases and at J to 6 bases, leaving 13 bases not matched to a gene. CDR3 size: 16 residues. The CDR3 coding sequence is TGTGCCTCCCTCCTCGGACTAGCGGGAGAGATGGATACGCAGTATTTT. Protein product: CASLLGLAGEMDTQYF.

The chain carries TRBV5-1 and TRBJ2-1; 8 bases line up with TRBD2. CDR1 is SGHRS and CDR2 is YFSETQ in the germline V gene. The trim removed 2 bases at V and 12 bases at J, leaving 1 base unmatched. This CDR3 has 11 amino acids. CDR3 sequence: CASSFGGGQFF. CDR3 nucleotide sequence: TGCGCCAGCAGCTTCGGGGGGGGGCAGTTCTTC.

CDR3: CASSPRSREFYEQYF. The CDR3 DNA is TGTGCCAGCAGCCCCAGGTCGCGGGAGTTCTACGAGCAGTACTTC. The chain recombines TRBV13 with TRBJ2-7, with 7 bases identical to TRBD2. The CDR3 is 15 amino acids. The V gene end was trimmed by 5 bases and the J gene end by 3 bases; junction bases not matched to a gene: 10. The germline CDR1 and CDR2 sequences are PRHDT and FYEKMQ (reference sequence).

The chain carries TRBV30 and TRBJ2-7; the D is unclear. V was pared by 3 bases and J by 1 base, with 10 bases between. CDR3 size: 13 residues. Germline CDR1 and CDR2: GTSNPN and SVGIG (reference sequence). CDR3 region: CAWRNAASYEQYF. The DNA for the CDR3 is TGTGCCTGGAGGAACGCCGCGTCCTACGAGCAGTACTTC.

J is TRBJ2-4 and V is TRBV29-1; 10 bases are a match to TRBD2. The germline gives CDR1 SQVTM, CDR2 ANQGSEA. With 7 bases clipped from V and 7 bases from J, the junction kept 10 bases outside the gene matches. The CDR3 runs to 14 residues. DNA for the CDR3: TGCAGCGGCACTGGACTAGCGGCCGGGAACATTCAGTACTTC. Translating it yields CSGTGLAAGNIQYF.

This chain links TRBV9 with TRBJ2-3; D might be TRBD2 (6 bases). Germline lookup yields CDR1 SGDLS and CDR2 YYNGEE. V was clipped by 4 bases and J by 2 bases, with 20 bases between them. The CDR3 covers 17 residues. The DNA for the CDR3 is TGTGCCAGCAGCCCTACGGGACTTAAGACGTACACAGATACGCAGTATTTT. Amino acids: CASSPTGLKTYTDTQYF.

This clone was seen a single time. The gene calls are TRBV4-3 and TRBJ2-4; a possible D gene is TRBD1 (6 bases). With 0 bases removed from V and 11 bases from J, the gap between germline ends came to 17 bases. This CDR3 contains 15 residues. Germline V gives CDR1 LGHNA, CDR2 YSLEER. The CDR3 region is CASSQDQLGANLQYF. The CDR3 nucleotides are TGCGCCAGCAGCCAAGATCAATTGGGGGCCAACCTTCAGTACTTC.

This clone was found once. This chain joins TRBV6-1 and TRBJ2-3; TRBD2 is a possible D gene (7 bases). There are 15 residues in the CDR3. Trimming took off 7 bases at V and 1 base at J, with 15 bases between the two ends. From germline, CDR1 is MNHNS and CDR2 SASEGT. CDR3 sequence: CASIRGAGGTDTQYF. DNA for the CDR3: TGTGCCAGCATCCGGGGGGCCGGGGGCACAGATACGCAGTATTTT.

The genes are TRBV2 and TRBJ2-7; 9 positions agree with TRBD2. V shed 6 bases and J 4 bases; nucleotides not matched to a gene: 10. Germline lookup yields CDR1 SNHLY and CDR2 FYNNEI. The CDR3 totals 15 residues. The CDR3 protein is CASRTGTSKIYEQYF. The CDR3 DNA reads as TGTGCCAGCAGGACCGGGACTAGCAAAATTTACGAGCAGTACTTC.

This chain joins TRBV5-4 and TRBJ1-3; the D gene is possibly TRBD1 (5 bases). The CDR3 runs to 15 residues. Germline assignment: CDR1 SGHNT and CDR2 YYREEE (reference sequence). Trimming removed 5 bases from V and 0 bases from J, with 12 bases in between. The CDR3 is CASSKGLTSGNTIYF. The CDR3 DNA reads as TGTGCCAGCAGTAAGGGGCTCACCTCTGGAAACACCATATATTTT.

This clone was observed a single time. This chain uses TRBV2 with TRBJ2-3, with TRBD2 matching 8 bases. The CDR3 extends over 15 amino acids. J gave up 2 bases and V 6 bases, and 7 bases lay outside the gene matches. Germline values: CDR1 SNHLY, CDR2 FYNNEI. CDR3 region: CASRLTSGYTDTQYF. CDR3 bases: TGTGCCAGCAGGCTTACTAGCGGCTACACAGATACGCAGTATTTT. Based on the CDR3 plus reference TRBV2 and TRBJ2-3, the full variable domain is EPEVTQTPSHQVTQMGQEVILRCVPISNHLYFYWYRQILGQKVEFLVSFYNNEISEKSEIFDDQFSVERPDGSNFTLKIRSTKLEDSAMYFCASRLTSGYTDTQYFGPGTRLTVL.